This TCR beta chain comes out of a study of T cells after yellow fever vaccination. Study summary: Preparing low-cell-number fractions relied on SMART-Seq v4 Ultra Low Input.

MiXCR, applied by TCRdb to the 5' RACE reads, yields one record per CDR3 protein. The sample has about 74,000 distinct CDR3 sequences, around 6.5% seen once. In its sample, this clonotype was seen many times. The input for sequencing was CD8+ T cells sorted from PBMCs, taken roughly 5 days after the first yellow fever vaccination. The TCR originated in a man aged 18-30 years who received the YFV17D yellow fever vaccine.

The CDR3 loop is CAISESGSQETQYF. The CDR3 nucleotides are TGTGCCATCAGTGAGTCGGGCAGCCAAGAGACCCAGTACTTC. The chain combines TRBV10-3 with TRBJ2-5, with D unresolved. CDR3 length equals 14 residues. Germline CDR1 reads ENHRY; CDR2 reads SYGVKD. Trimming took 0 bases from V and 1 from J, leaving 6 bases between them.